Presented here are 20 T cell receptor beta chains from one specimen sequenced in a study of T cells in Graves' hyperthyroidism and ophthalmopathy. RNA transcripts served as the template for amplifying TCR beta CDR3 regions. Primed by the HTBI set, a first-round RT-PCR was run on the TCR CDR3. MiXCR, applied by TCRdb to the multiplex PCR reads, yields one record per CDR3 protein. The repertoire consists of about 520,000 distinct CDR3 sequences, with around 24% occurring once and the leading ten covering about 10%. The sequencing input was blood. These receptors came from a woman in her 30s with Graves' ophthalmopathy.

Only a few counts were recorded for this clonotype. The CDR3 loop is CEPSSSETQYF. For the CDR3, the DNA is TGTGAACCCTCATCGTCAGAGACCCAGTACTTC. The V call is TRBV19, the J call TRBJ2-5, with unresolved D. The CDR3 loop spans 11 amino acids. Germline lookup yields CDR1 LNHDA and CDR2 SQIVND (reference sequence).

The chain couples TRBV15 to TRBJ1-2, with D tentatively TRBD1 (6 bases). The CDR3 is 14 residues long. Germline V gives CDR1 LNHNV, CDR2 YYDKDF (reference sequence). Trimming removed 5 bases at V and 8 bases at J, with 18 bases between. The CDR3 nucleotides read TGTGCCACCAGCCAGAGGGGGGTCCAAGGGGGCTACACCTTC. Translated, it gives CATSQRGVQGGYTF.

The chain links TRBV4-2 to TRBJ2-2, with 11 bases lining up with TRBD2. Germline V gene lookup returns CDR1 LGHNA and CDR2 YNFKEQ. The ends lost 4 bases at V and 4 bases at J; junction bases unmatched: 14. The CDR3 is made up of 19 amino acids. The CDR3 sequence is CASSLTLTISGRATGELFF. For the CDR3, the DNA is TGTGCCAGCAGCCTCACCCTCACGATTAGCGGGAGGGCCACCGGGGAGCTGTTTTTT.

The V call is TRBV27, the J call TRBJ2-7; unclear D gene. The CDR3 sequence is 14 residues long. CDR1 is MNHEY and CDR2 is SMNVEV in the germline V gene (reference sequence). V lost 5 bases and J lost 4, with 15 bases in between. CDR3 sequence: CASSHDGTAYEQYF. CDR3 bases: TGTGCCAGCAGTCATGACGGTACAGCGTACGAGCAGTACTTC.

There are a few counts of this clonotype. The J gene is TRBJ1-5, the V gene TRBV10-2; 7 bases are a match to TRBD1. V dropped 5 bases and J dropped 8; count of bases not matched to a gene: 6. This CDR3 is 13 amino acids long. CDR1 WSHSY and CDR2 SAAADI come from the germline V gene. The CDR3 sequence: CASSRAGGEPQHF. CDR3 DNA: TGCGCCAGCAGTAGGGCAGGGGGGGAGCCCCAGCATTTT.

The V gene is TRBV20-1, the J gene TRBJ2-7; a possible D gene is TRBD2 (6 bases). CDR1 DFQATT and CDR2 SNEGSKA come from the germline V gene (reference sequence). The CDR3 has 14 residues. Deletions cut 3 bases from V and 1 base from J, with 13 bases between. CDR3 sequence (DNA): TGCAGTGCTAGTTACGGGAGAGGGTCCTACGAGCAGTACTTC. This translates into CSASYGRGSYEQYF.

The chain uses TRBV6-5 and TRBJ2-5; no clear D. With 2 bases removed from V and 1 base from J, the gap between germline ends came to 8 bases. Per the germline V gene, CDR1 is MNHEY and CDR2 is SVGAGI. The CDR3 length is 14 residues. The CDR3 region is CASSYQRFQETQYF. The CDR3 bases are TGTGCCAGCAGTTACCAGCGTTTCCAAGAGACCCAGTACTTC.

This clonotype was counted ten times or more. V is TRBV10-3 and J is TRBJ2-5; 8 bases agree with TRBD2. The junction had 2 bases not matched to a gene; V was cut back by 6 bases and J by 2 bases. CDR1 ENHRY and CDR2 SYGVKD come from the germline V gene. The CDR3 contains 13 residues. CDR3 sequence reads: CAIRAGVQETQYF. CDR3 nucleotide sequence: TGTGCCATCAGAGCGGGGGTTCAAGAGACCCAGTACTTC.

A few counts support this clonotype. The chain employs TRBV5-5 and TRBJ1-1, with 7 bases identical to TRBD1. Germline V gives CDR1 SGHKS, CDR2 YYEKEE (reference sequence). Trimming removed 0 bases from V and 2 bases from J; junction bases left unmatched: 7. This CDR3 spans 16 amino acids. This CDR3 is CASSLDGGTDNTEAFF. The CDR3 coding sequence is TGTGCCAGCAGCTTGGACGGGGGGACAGACAACACTGAAGCTTTCTTT.

This clonotype was detected ten times or more. CDR3 bases: TGCGCCAGCAGTGAGTCGCAGGGGCACTATGGCTACACCTTC. It yields the protein CASSESQGHYGYTF. The chain links TRBV10-2 to TRBJ1-2; a weak D match, TRBD1 (6 bases). Per the germline V gene, CDR1 is WSHSY and CDR2 is SAAADI. Trimming took 0 bases from V and 3 from J, leaving 8 bases between them. CDR3 size: 14 residues.

The chain links TRBV11-1 to TRBJ2-2; 7 nucleotides match TRBD2. J gave up 3 bases and V 5 bases, and 9 bases lay outside the gene matches. The germline V gene has CDR1 SGHAT and CDR2 FQDESV (reference sequence). There are 16 residues in the CDR3. The CDR3: CASSHLGGSDTGELFF. The CDR3 nucleotides are TGTGCCAGCAGCCACCTGGGGGGGAGCGACACCGGGGAGCTGTTTTTT.

As regards this clonotype: Mismatch with germline at one junction end may stem from a read error. J is TRBJ2-7 and V is TRBV7-2; the D is unclear. Germline CDR1 reads SGHTA; CDR2 reads FQGNSA. This CDR3 comprises 12 residues. The CDR3 loop reads CASSLIGSAPNF. The CDR3 region has the DNA TGTGCCAGCAGCTTAATAGGGTCGGCTCCGAACTTC.

This clonotype has a handful of counts. The chain combines TRBV19 with TRBJ1-1; 9 positions agree with TRBD1. The length of the CDR3 is 12 residues. Trimming at V came to 7 bases and at J to 6 bases, leaving 3 bases not matched to a gene. Germline V gene sequence: CDR1 LNHDA, CDR2 SQIVND (reference sequence). The CDR3: CASKGQGSEAFF. The CDR3 nucleotides are TGTGCCAGTAAGGGACAGGGTTCTGAAGCTTTCTTT.

This clonotype was seen at least ten times. This sequence joins TRBV28 and TRBJ1-1; 9 nucleotides line up with TRBD1. J gave up 4 bases and V 5 bases, and 8 bases lay outside the gene matches. CDR3 size: 15 residues. Germline-derived CDR1 and CDR2 are MDHEN and SYDVKM. The CDR3 protein is CASSPDRGAVTEAFF. CDR3 DNA sequence: TGTGCCAGCAGTCCGGACAGGGGAGCGGTCACTGAAGCTTTCTTT.

In this sample, this clonotype turned up many times. The chain links TRBV30 to TRBJ2-2; D might be TRBD2 (6 bases). Germline CDR1 is GTSNPN and CDR2 is SVGIG (reference sequence). The CDR3 is made up of 14 amino acids. Between the trimmed V and J ends, which lost 0 bases and 4 bases, there was a span of 9 bases. The CDR3 here is CAWSVRGSTGELFF. CDR3 bases: TGTGCCTGGAGTGTACGGGGGAGCACCGGGGAGCTGTTTTTT.

This clonotype occurred many times. The chain has TRBV6-2 or TRBV6-3 and TRBJ2-7; TRBD1 matches at 9 bases. The CDR3 runs 14 residues. Per the germline V gene, CDR1 is MNHEY and CDR2 is SVGEGT. The V gene end was trimmed by 5 bases and the J gene end by 3 bases; junction bases not matched to a gene: 5. CDR3 protein: CASSLGTGYYEQYF. The CDR3, as DNA: TGTGCCAGCAGTCTCGGGACAGGGTACTACGAGCAGTACTTC.

J is TRBJ2-7 and V is TRBV6-5; 9 bases map to TRBD2. The CDR3 consists of 16 residues. The junction had 12 bases not matched to a gene; V was cut back by 3 bases and J by 6 bases. Germline CDR1 reads MNHEY; CDR2 reads SVGAGI. The CDR3 DNA reads as TGTGCCAGCAGTTATTTGCGACTAGCGGTGCCGGGCGAGCAGTACTTC. It is translated as CASSYLRLAVPGEQYF.

This clonotype was recorded many times. The chain links TRBV19 to TRBJ1-5, with D hard to call. There are 12 residues in the CDR3. Trimming removed 6 bases at V and 7 bases at J, with 10 bases between. Per germline, CDR1 LNHDA and CDR2 SQIVND (reference sequence). The CDR3, as DNA: TGTGCCAGTAGCCAGGAGTACCAGCCCCAGCATTTT. Residues: CASSQEYQPQHF.

This clonotype has at least ten counts. J is TRBJ1-2 and V is TRBV20-1, with D tentatively TRBD1 (6 bases). This CDR3 comprises 15 residues. Trimming took 7 bases from V and 1 from J, leaving 19 bases between them. The germline V gene has CDR1 DFQATT and CDR2 SNEGSKA (reference sequence). The CDR3 protein is CSVPYGGALNYGYTF. Written as DNA, the CDR3 is TGCAGTGTTCCCTACGGGGGGGCACTTAACTATGGCTACACCTTC.

V is TRBV20-1 and J is TRBJ2-7; D may be TRBD1 or TRBD2 (5 bases each). The germline V and J ends were trimmed by 7 bases and 10 bases, with 14 bases remaining between them. Per germline, CDR1 DFQATT and CDR2 SNEGSKA (reference sequence). The CDR3 contains 10 residues. The CDR3 DNA reads as TGCAGTGTCGGGGCACCCAGTCAGTACTTC. Its translation: CSVGAPSQYF.